This T cell receptor beta chain was captured in a study of shared clonotypes between healthy human individuals. The wider study: CD8 memory received one plate per donor, CD8 naive two, CD4 memory three and CD4 naive three.

This clone was seen at least ten times. Its antigen is as yet unknown. Repertoires were generated with immunoSEQ multiplex PCR, while TCRdb's copy carries only in-frame clones and drops some. This table holds over 850,000 clones, about four fifths found once. The CDR3 loop spans 15 amino acids. Germline V CDR1 and CDR2: SGHRS, YFSETQ. V was cut by 4 bases and J by 4 bases, with 15 bases left in between. Whole-study findings and limits: In having few donors, the study represented limited genetic and exposure-history diversity.

This TCR came from a man between 18 and 35 years old in good health. Some clones in this sample may be carry-over from other donors' samples. The V call is TRBV5-1, the J call TRBJ2-1; D might be TRBD1 (6 bases). Sequencing was performed on memory CD4+ T cells from PBMCs. The subset here: CD45RA-negative fraction. DNA of the CDR3: TGCGCCAGCAGCGACCGCGGGCAGGGGTACAATGAGCAGTTCTTC. Its translation is CASSDRGQGYNEQFF.